This TCR beta chain was sequenced in a study of blood T cell repertoires in COVID-19 (dated by TCRdb to the early 2020s). Study-level background: Samples covering the acute and convalescent phases of COVID-19 were provided by collaborators in the United States, Italy and Spain. Where available, HLA class I and class II types were obtained from metadata supplied by the sample provider rather than from assay-based typing. The samples were drawn from two sources: the first 160 participants of the ongoing ImmuneRACE study, and 1,000 to 1,500 subjects contributed by 6 global collaborators. The prospective study material was composed of cDNA or gDNA derived from T cells, B-cell-depleted T cells, or PBMCs. Deeply sampled blood TCRbeta repertoires from subjects exposed to, actively infected with, or recovered from COVID-19 were included in the dataset. The repertoires were released in a freely available public database meant as a resource for research on the immune response to SARS-CoV-2. A de-identified subject ID, COVID-19 status, age in years and sex were almost always included in the sample metadata. What the authors observed across the whole study: Clinical and demographic metadata were provided uncurated, with the amount varying by source and participant.

Points on this clone: Which antigen it targets is not known. Base quality data are lacking; no much larger clone is found one base away.

The immunoSEQ Assay, a bias-controlled multiplex PCR, was used to amplify TCRbeta CDR3 regions from genomic DNA. The authors' analysis ran thus. Within the assay, amplification of reference gene primers was used to estimate how many nucleated cells each sample contained. Sequence reads were collapsed and filtered to measure the absolute abundance of every unique TCRbeta CDR3 rearrangement. For each sample, productive Simpson clonality was calculated by taking the square root of Simpson's diversity index across productive rearrangements. The table comes from immuneACCESS by way of TCRdb, which keeps in-frame sequences with V and J called. Part of the clones is missing from these tables; in studies checked, under half for an unresolved V gene and the rest for unknown reasons. V and J calls and clone size are as listed in that table; D and trimming were resolved from the DNA. The sample has 220,000 or so clones on record, 70% to 90% of them singletons. The top ten hold more than 8.5% of the sample.

At one collaborating source in Seattle, patients were enrolled during active infection and were followed longitudinally through the course of disease. Whole blood was collected in K2EDTA tubes by collaborating institutions according to the institutions' own protocols. For TCRbeta analysis, collaborators shipped samples in one of three forms: frozen whole blood, isolated PBMCs, or DNA extracted from either of those sample types. From the cysteine up to the phenylalanine, the CDR3 has a length of 14 residues. Left in the record is the CDR3 DNA by itself, 42 bases read in frame from the first base. V is shortened by 0 bases, J by 0 bases, and the region joining them spans 8 bases. As encoded in the germline V gene (reference sequence), CDR1 is GTSNPN while CDR2 is SVGIG.

The V gene is TRBV30 and the J gene is TRBJ1-2, with no reliable assignment of the D segment. Sequencing was carried out using peripheral blood. The receptor was isolated from a woman aged 45-65 years with COVID-19, enrolled during active disease. The nucleotide sequence is given as TGTGCCTGGAGTGTTGTCCCCACTAACTATGGCTACACCTTC. Its amino acids are CAWSVVPTNYGYTF.